The present entry profiles one T cell receptor (beta chain) with its context. The antigen remains unidentified. This CDR3 contains 13 residues. CDR1 and CDR2 (germline): ENHRY, SYGVKD. V dropped 11 bases and J dropped 8 bases, with 19 bases sitting between them. This sample was included in a study of beta chain features in type 1 diabetes. General study results and limits: Shorter templates might be favored by PCR, equally in patients and controls. Overrepresentation of cells with high TCR expression could result from cDNA sequencing.

Sequencing targeted expressed TCRB transcripts, as all isolated RNA had been reverse transcribed. Sequenced by immunoSEQ multiplex PCR; TCRdb stores in-frame clones only, minus some. The data contain just over 450,000 clones, approximately 30% of them singletons. The source of this sequence is a man aged 18 to 30 in good health. The genes are TRBV10-3 and TRBJ2-1; TRBD2 might be the D (6 bases). Sequencing used naive CD4+ T cells from blood. In DNA, the CDR3 is TGTGCCTCGAGCGGGTCATCCCCCCATGAGCAGTTCTTC. This encodes CASSGSSPHEQFF.